These 23 T cell receptor beta chains were sequenced from one sample in a study of cytomegalovirus exposure and HLA in healthy donors. PCR used 60 Vbeta primers and 13 Jbeta primers. This table comes from immunoSEQ multiplex PCR, and its TCRdb copy is limited to in-frame clones, with some not included. The data contain hundreds of thousands of clones, almost 80% of them singletons. The material sequenced was PBMCs. These receptors all stem from a male donor in good health and CMV-seronegative.

The chain's CDR3 is CASSLVFGVTVGGYTF. In DNA form, the CDR3 reads TGTGCCAGCAGTTTAGTGTTCGGGGTAACAGTAGGTGGCTACACCTTC. The genes are TRBV28 and TRBJ1-2; unclear D gene. Trimming shortened V by 2 bases and J by 7 bases, and 20 bases separated the two germline ends. Germline CDR1 MDHEN, CDR2 SYDVKM. This CDR3 is 16 amino acids long.

The chain recombines TRBV9 with TRBJ1-2, with 12 bases aligning to TRBD1. The CDR3 has 16 amino acids. With V trimmed by 4 bases and J by 5 bases, 9 bases remained unmatched. Germline-derived CDR1 and CDR2 are SGDLS and YYNGEE. The CDR3 sequence is CASSKPGQGAGYGYTF. CDR3 coding DNA: TGTGCCAGCAGCAAACCGGGACAGGGGGCTGGATATGGCTACACCTTC.

J is TRBJ2-7 and V is TRBV28; 7 nucleotides line up with TRBD2. Trimming cost V 4 bases and J 3 bases; bases outside gene matches: 9. Germline CDR1 reads MDHEN; CDR2 reads SYDVKM. The CDR3 has 15 residues. The CDR3 sequence is CASSSRQRDDYEQYF. The CDR3 nucleotides read TGTGCCAGCAGTTCCAGACAGCGGGATGACTACGAGCAGTACTTC.

The chain links TRBV18 to TRBJ2-7; 10 bases map to TRBD2. The V and J ends lost 3 bases and 4 bases, in that order; junction bases with no gene match: 12. This CDR3 has 17 residues. The germline V gene encodes CDR1 KGHSH and CDR2 LQKENI. CDR3 sequence reads: CASSPGPSGSPGYEQYF. The CDR3 DNA reads as TGTGCCAGCTCACCTGGGCCTAGCGGGAGCCCCGGTTACGAGCAGTACTTC.

The chain combines TRBV6-5 with TRBJ2-3; no clear D. V lost 8 bases and J lost 1, with 10 bases in between. Germline CDR1 reads MNHEY; CDR2 reads SVGAGI. CDR3 size: 13 residues. The CDR3 DNA sequence: TGTGCCAGCTTGCTCCCGGGCACAGATACGCAGTATTTT. This sequence encodes CASLLPGTDTQYF.

The rearrangement joins TRBV12-5 to TRBJ1-2; 7 nucleotides line up with TRBD1. Germline V lookup: CDR1 LGHNT, CDR2 FRNRAP. This CDR3 comprises 15 residues. V was clipped by 5 bases and J by 6 bases; unmatched bases: 12. CDR3 loop: CASGETRQGIDGYTF. In DNA form, the CDR3 reads TGTGCTAGTGGTGAGACCCGACAGGGAATTGATGGCTACACCTTC.

This clone was observed a handful of times. The rearrangement links TRBV10-3 to TRBJ1-6; 9 bases align to TRBD1. Germline CDR1 reads ENHRY; CDR2 reads SYGVKD. This CDR3 comprises 16 residues. The J segment lost 4 bases and the V segment lost 4 bases, leaving 5 bases of the junction unmatched. In nucleotides, the CDR3 is TGTGCCATCAGTGGGGACAGGGAGTCGTATAATTCACCCCTCCACTTT. Translated, it gives CAISGDRESYNSPLHF.

The gene calls are TRBV28 and TRBJ1-1, with 12 nucleotides matching TRBD1. J gave up 4 bases and V 5 bases, and 8 bases lay outside the gene matches. The CDR3 length is 16 residues. CDR1 is MDHEN and CDR2 is SYDVKM in the germline V gene. CDR3 region: CASSKGQGAMTTEAFF. CDR3 coding DNA: TGTGCCAGCAGTAAGGGACAGGGGGCCATGACCACTGAAGCTTTCTTT. The full variable domain, completed using reference TRBV28 and TRBJ1-1, is DVKVTQSSRYLVKRTGEKVFLECVQDMDHENMFWYRQDPGLGLRLIYFSYDVKMKEKGDIPEGYSVSREKKERFSLILESASTNQTSMYLCASSKGQGAMTTEAFFGQGTRLTVV.

This chain uses TRBV27 with TRBJ2-5; 8 bases are a match to TRBD1. CDR3 size: 16 residues. V was clipped by 5 bases and J by 5 bases; unmatched bases: 13. Germline lookup yields CDR1 MNHEY and CDR2 SMNVEV (reference sequence). The CDR3 sequence: CASSIRSRGPGETQYF. DNA for the CDR3: TGTGCCAGCAGTATCCGATCCAGGGGGCCGGGGGAGACCCAGTACTTC.

The V call is TRBV29-1, the J call TRBJ2-7, with D possibly matching TRBD1 (5 bases). CDR3 length equals 11 residues. The ends were cut back, 4 bases at V and 3 bases at J, with 7 bases in the middle. Germline CDR1 reads SQVTM; CDR2 reads ANQGSEA. As DNA, the CDR3 is TGCAGCGTTGTGACAGTCTACGAGCAGTACTTC. It encodes CSVVTVYEQYF.

V is TRBV9 and J is TRBJ2-1, with TRBD1 matching 8 bases. Trimming cost V 3 bases and J 0 bases; bases outside gene matches: 2. The CDR3 loop spans 15 amino acids. Germline CDR1 reads SGDLS; CDR2 reads YYNGEE. The CDR3 DNA is TGTGCCAGCAGCGCAGGGGGCAGCTCCTACAATGAGCAGTTCTTC. Its protein product is CASSAGGSSYNEQFF.

The chain combines TRBV2 with TRBJ1-1, with D unresolved. The CDR3 runs to 14 residues. V gave up 7 bases and J gave up 2 bases, with 14 bases separating them. Germline V lookup: CDR1 SNHLY, CDR2 FYNNEI. CDR3 bases: TGTGCCAGCAACTTTTTCCGAGAAAACACTGAAGCTTTCTTT. Residues: CASNFFRENTEAFF. Looking up the rest from reference TRBV2 and TRBJ1-1 gives the full variable domain: EPEVTQTPSHQVTQMGQEVILRCVPISNHLYFYWYRQILGQKVEFLVSFYNNEISEKSEIFDDQFSVERPDGSNFTLKIRSTKLEDSAMYFCASNFFRENTEAFFGQGTRLTVV.

The CDR3 sequence: CASSRIGGNYGYTF. The DNA of the CDR3 is TGTGCCAGCAGCCGGATCGGGGGAAACTATGGCTACACCTTC. V gene TRBV27 combines with J gene TRBJ1-2; D perhaps matches TRBD1 (5 bases). V was cut by 6 bases and J by 2 bases, with 13 bases left in between. The CDR3 spans 14 residues. The germline CDR1 and CDR2 sequences are MNHEY and SMNVEV (reference sequence).

V gene TRBV6-1 combines with J gene TRBJ2-7; 10 positions match TRBD2. Germline CDR1 reads MNHNS; CDR2 reads SASEGT. V dropped 6 bases and J dropped 4; count of bases not matched to a gene: 9. The CDR3 spans 15 residues. For the CDR3, the DNA is TGTGCCAGCAGAAGGACTAGCGGCAAAGAATACGAGCAGTACTTC. It encodes CASRRTSGKEYEQYF.

The chain employs TRBV6-6 and TRBJ1-4, with 9 bases lining up with TRBD1. Germline CDR1 and CDR2: MNHNY and SVGAGI (reference sequence). The trim removed 1 base at V and 4 bases at J, leaving 4 bases unmatched. The CDR3 length is 16 residues. CDR3: CASSYFGTGSNEKLFF. CDR3 bases: TGTGCCAGCAGTTACTTTGGGACAGGGAGTAATGAAAAACTGTTTTTT.

J is TRBJ2-1 and V is TRBV5-4; 9 bases line up with TRBD1. The length of the CDR3 is 16 residues. The V gene end was trimmed by 3 bases and the J gene end by 6 bases; junction bases not matched to a gene: 10. Germline assignment: CDR1 SGHNT and CDR2 YYREEE (reference sequence). CDR3 sequence: CASSSVQGADGNEQFF. The CDR3 DNA reads as TGTGCCAGCAGCTCAGTACAGGGGGCGGATGGCAATGAGCAGTTCTTC. The complete variable domain, with remaining parts taken from reference TRBV5-4 and TRBJ2-1, reads ETGVTQSPTHLIKTRGQQVTLRCSSQSGHNTVSWYQQALGQGPQFIFQYYREEENGRGNFPPRFSGLQFPNYSSELNVNALELDDSALYLCASSSVQGADGNEQFFGPGTRLTVL.

The chain is built from TRBV9 and TRBJ2-3; 11 nucleotides align to TRBD2. This CDR3 has 16 amino acids. The junction had 7 bases not matched to a gene; V was cut back by 0 bases and J by 7 bases. From germline, CDR1 is SGDLS and CDR2 YYNGEE. CDR3 residues: CASSVGSGGAGNTQYF. As DNA, the CDR3 is TGTGCCAGCAGCGTAGGTAGCGGGGGGGCTGGAAATACGCAGTATTTT.

This clone was observed once. The V call is TRBV5-4, the J call TRBJ2-1, with D possibly matching TRBD2 (6 bases). Per the germline V gene, CDR1 is SGHNT and CDR2 is YYREEE (reference sequence). The V and J ends lost 0 bases and 6 bases respectively, with 13 bases between them. The CDR3 is made up of 15 amino acids. In DNA form, the CDR3 reads TGTGCCAGCAGCTTGGAAAATCGGAGGGGCAATGAGCAGTTCTTC. This codes for CASSLENRRGNEQFF.

This chain links TRBV2 with TRBJ2-3, with TRBD2 matching 11 bases. The V segment lost 6 bases and the J segment 8 bases; nucleotides outside the gene matches: 10. CDR1 is SNHLY and CDR2 is FYNNEI in the germline V gene. This CDR3 has 15 residues. This chain's CDR3 is CASRETSGAPSTQYF. CDR3 bases: TGTGCCAGCAGGGAGACTAGCGGGGCCCCGAGTACGCAGTATTTT. The full variable domain, completed using reference TRBV2 and TRBJ2-3, is EPEVTQTPSHQVTQMGQEVILRCVPISNHLYFYWYRQILGQKVEFLVSFYNNEISEKSEIFDDQFSVERPDGSNFTLKIRSTKLEDSAMYFCASRETSGAPSTQYFGPGTRLTVL.

This clone was counted a few times. J is TRBJ1-3 and V is TRBV18; TRBD1 matches 9 bases. CDR3 length equals 18 residues. CDR1 is KGHSH, CDR2 LQKENI, per germline. Losses at the gene ends were 3 bases for V and 1 base for J; bases not matched to a gene: 10. In DNA form, the CDR3 reads TGTGCCAGCTCACCGACTATACAGGGGGCGACTTCTGGAAACACCATATATTTT. This translates into CASSPTIQGATSGNTIYF.

CDR3 bases: TGTGCCACCAGCACTTCGGACAGGAACACTGAAGCTTTCTTT. Its protein is CATSTSDRNTEAFF. The J gene is TRBJ1-1, the V gene TRBV15, with D possibly matching TRBD1 (6 bases). This CDR3 spans 14 amino acids. In germline, CDR1 is LNHNV, CDR2 YYDKDF (reference sequence). The V gene lost 4 bases and the J gene lost 1 base, with 10 bases spanning the gap. The whole variable domain, remainder taken from reference TRBV15 and TRBJ1-1, is DAMVIQNPRYQVTQFGKPVTLSCSQTLNHNVMYWYQQKSSQAPKLLFHYYDKDFNNEADTPDNFQSRRPNTSFCFLDIRSPGLGDTAMYLCATSTSDRNTEAFFGQGTRLTVV.

In its sample, this clone was seen a few times. The rearrangement joins TRBV7-9 to TRBJ2-1; D gene ambiguous. The CDR3 is 11 residues long. Germline loops: CDR1 SEHNR, CDR2 FQNEAQ (reference sequence). The V and J ends lost 5 bases and 15 bases respectively, with 14 bases between them. In nucleotides, the CDR3 is TGTGCCAGCAGCCGGTATAGAGCCACGTTCTTC. Amino acid sequence: CASSRYRATFF.

This clone was seen a few times. This chain joins TRBV30 and TRBJ1-3; D is unresolved. This CDR3 has 13 amino acids. Trimming stripped 0 bases from V and 3 bases from J, with 6 bases between. Germline V CDR1 and CDR2: GTSNPN, SVGIG (reference sequence). CDR3 in amino acids: CAWSVSFGNTIYF. Written as DNA, the CDR3 is TGTGCCTGGAGTGTCTCCTTTGGAAACACCATATATTTT.